The 32 T cell receptor beta chains below come from one sample, sequenced in a study of cytomegalovirus exposure and HLA in healthy donors. Both 60 Vbeta primers and 13 Jbeta primers went into the PCR. Measured with immunoSEQ multiplex PCR; TCRdb has only the in-frame clones, and not every one. The data hold about 160,000 clones, with 80% to 90% observed a single time. The specimen sequenced was PBMCs. These receptor sequences come from a woman younger than 30 in good health and CMV-seronegative.

V usage is TRBV5-1 and J usage is TRBJ1-2; D is possibly TRBD1 (6 bases). The CDR3 is 15 residues long. Germline V gives CDR1 SGHRS, CDR2 YFSETQ. Trimming removed 2 bases from V and 6 bases from J, with 17 bases in between. CDR3 sequence reads: CASSFSRGGYHGYTF. CDR3 bases: TGCGCCAGCAGCTTTTCGAGGGGGGGCTATCATGGCTACACCTTC.

This sequence joins TRBV7-9 and TRBJ1-5; no clear D. The ends were cut back, 8 bases at V and 3 bases at J, with 17 bases in the middle. There are 15 residues in the CDR3. Germline CDR1 is SEHNR and CDR2 is FQNEAQ (reference sequence). Here the CDR3 DNA reads TGTGCCAGCGGCGGCCCAGAGGAACTCAATCAGCCCCAGCATTTT. Translation gives CASGGPEELNQPQHF.

V gene TRBV28 combines with J gene TRBJ1-2; the D is unclear. V lost 3 bases and J lost 2, with 4 bases in between. There are 12 residues in the CDR3. Germline V gene lookup returns CDR1 MDHEN and CDR2 SYDVKM. CDR3 sequence reads: CASSFPNYGYTF. The DNA for the CDR3 is TGTGCCAGCAGTTTCCCAAACTATGGCTACACCTTC.

The V gene is TRBV18, the J gene TRBJ2-5; no firm D call. V lost 8 bases, J lost 2 bases, and 18 bases lay in between. This CDR3 comprises 15 residues. Looked up from germline, CDR1 is KGHSH and CDR2 is LQKENI. The CDR3 loop is CASRKSAGQQETQYF. The CDR3 coding sequence is TGTGCCAGCCGCAAATCGGCAGGCCAACAAGAGACCCAGTACTTC.

The chain recombines TRBV30 with TRBJ2-3; 9 nucleotides agree with TRBD2. CDR1 is GTSNPN and CDR2 is SVGIG in the germline V gene (reference sequence). V gave up 4 bases and J gave up 9 bases; unmatched junction bases: 5. The CDR3 length is 12 residues. The CDR3 spells CAWTSGIRTQYF. In nucleotides, the CDR3 is TGTGCCTGGACTAGCGGGATCCGGACGCAGTATTTT.

This clone has a single count. The rearrangement joins TRBV2 to TRBJ1-1, with D perhaps matching TRBD1 (5 bases). This CDR3 has 15 residues. Trimming removed 2 bases from V and 1 base from J, with 11 bases in between. CDR1 is SNHLY and CDR2 is FYNNEI in the germline V gene. The CDR3, as DNA: TGTGCCAGCAGTGAACGCGGGAGGGGGAACACTGAAGCTTTCTTT. It specifies CASSERGRGNTEAFF.

In its sample, this clone was seen a few times. V gene TRBV5-5 combines with J gene TRBJ1-1; D is unresolved. Deletions cut 2 bases from V and 8 bases from J, with 22 bases between. Germline V lookup: CDR1 SGHKS, CDR2 YYEKEE (reference sequence). This CDR3 spans 16 amino acids. The CDR3 spells CASSFLIRTEIAEAFF. DNA of the CDR3: TGTGCCAGCAGCTTTCTCATTCGTACAGAAATCGCCGAAGCTTTCTTT.

The genes are TRBV29-1 and TRBJ2-6, with D uncertain. The germline gives CDR1 SQVTM, CDR2 ANQGSEA. Between the trimmed V and J ends, which lost 1 base and 2 bases, there was a span of 6 bases. The CDR3 extends over 14 amino acids. The CDR3 protein is CSVEGQAGANVLTF. The CDR3 coding sequence is TGCAGCGTTGAAGGGCAGGCTGGGGCCAACGTCCTGACTTTC.

The chain links TRBV9 to TRBJ2-4; D is unclear. Trimming stripped 1 base from V and 0 bases from J, with 8 bases between. The CDR3 has 15 amino acids. Germline V gene lookup returns CDR1 SGDLS and CDR2 YYNGEE. CDR3 sequence reads: CASSVSSVAKNIQYF. CDR3 nucleotide sequence: TGTGCCAGCAGCGTATCGTCCGTAGCCAAAAACATTCAGTACTTC.

The V gene is TRBV5-4, the J gene TRBJ2-3; TRBD2 matches at 10 bases. CDR1 is SGHNT, CDR2 YYREEE, per germline (reference sequence). The CDR3 spans 16 residues. Trimming took 4 bases from V and 6 from J; bases not matched to a gene: 11. CDR3 residues: CASSGGLAVLRDTQYF. The CDR3 DNA sequence: TGTGCCAGCAGCGGAGGACTAGCGGTACTCAGGGATACGCAGTATTTT.

V usage is TRBV11-2 and J usage is TRBJ2-1; unclear D gene. Trimming removed 1 base at V and 8 bases at J, with 6 bases between. The CDR3 runs 12 residues. Germline CDR1 SGHAT, CDR2 FQNNGV. CDR3: CASSLVEDEQFF. CDR3 nucleotide sequence: TGTGCCAGCAGCTTAGTTGAGGATGAGCAGTTCTTC.

This clone has a single count. Written as DNA, the CDR3 is TGTGCCAGTAGCCAAAGCACAGATACGCAGTATTTT. This codes for CASSQSTDTQYF. The V gene is TRBV19, the J gene TRBJ2-3; D remains unclear. Germline lookup yields CDR1 LNHDA and CDR2 SQIVND (reference sequence). This CDR3 contains 12 residues. Trimming cost V 6 bases and J 0 bases, with 4 bases left between them.

The rearrangement uses TRBV2 and TRBJ2-5; D call uncertain. V was trimmed by 5 bases and J by 2 bases, leaving 15 bases between them. Germline V gene lookup returns CDR1 SNHLY and CDR2 FYNNEI. This CDR3 comprises 15 residues. CDR3 residues: CASSPSAGWQETQYF. The CDR3 DNA reads as TGTGCCAGCAGTCCCTCTGCCGGGTGGCAAGAGACCCAGTACTTC.

This chain links TRBV7-9 with TRBJ2-3, with a possible D match to TRBD2 (5 bases). The CDR3 has 14 residues. V lost 3 bases and J lost 3, with 10 bases in between. The V gene's germline CDR1 is SEHNR and CDR2 FQNEAQ (reference sequence). For the CDR3, the DNA is TGTGCCAGCAGCTTTATTAGGGAGACAGATACGCAGTATTTT. Its translation is CASSFIRETDTQYF.

The chain links TRBV11-3 to TRBJ2-3; D may be TRBD2 (5 bases). The CDR3 is made up of 13 amino acids. Trimming removed 5 bases from V and 2 bases from J, with 8 bases in between. CDR1 SGHNT and CDR2 YENEEA come from the germline V gene. CDR3 residues: CASSREFTDTQYF. Written as DNA, the CDR3 is TGTGCCAGCAGCCGGGAATTCACAGATACGCAGTATTTT.

The CDR3 loop reads CATARDSRMNTEAFF. CDR3 nucleotide sequence: TGTGCCACTGCCAGGGACAGCCGAATGAACACTGAAGCTTTCTTT. The chain is built from TRBV6-1 and TRBJ1-1; 7 nucleotides align to TRBD1. This CDR3 comprises 15 residues. The germline V gene encodes CDR1 MNHNS and CDR2 SASEGT. Losses at the gene ends were 10 bases for V and 0 bases for J; bases not matched to a gene: 11.

The J gene is TRBJ1-5, the V gene TRBV28; no reliable D call. Deletions cut 2 bases from V and 4 bases from J, with 9 bases between. The CDR3 has 14 residues. CDR1 and CDR2 from the germline V gene are MDHEN and SYDVKM. CDR3 coding DNA: TGTGCCAGCAGTTTAGGTCGGGAAAATCAGCCCCAGCATTTT. Protein sequence: CASSLGRENQPQHF.

The gene calls are TRBV28 and TRBJ2-5; 9 bases agree with TRBD2. V trimming: 8 bases; J trimming: 1 base; junction bases outside the gene matches: 11. Germline CDR1 reads MDHEN; CDR2 reads SYDVKM. This CDR3 contains 16 residues. CDR3 region: CASPPRLAEIQETQYF. The CDR3 DNA reads as TGTGCCAGCCCCCCCCGACTAGCGGAGATCCAAGAGACCCAGTACTTC.

This clone was counted a few times. The chain couples TRBV6-1 to TRBJ2-1; 7 bases line up with TRBD1. This CDR3 is built from 14 residues. CDR1 and CDR2 from the germline V gene are MNHNS and SASEGT. The trim removed 6 bases at V and 2 bases at J, leaving 4 bases unmatched. In nucleotides, the CDR3 is TGTGCCAGCAGGGGTACAGGGGCCTACAATGAGCAGTTCTTC. As protein: CASRGTGAYNEQFF.

This sequence joins TRBV5-5 and TRBJ1-1; TRBD1 is a possible D gene (5 bases). Trimming shortened V by 1 base and J by 4 bases, and 11 bases separated the two germline ends. Germline V gene lookup returns CDR1 SGHKS and CDR2 YYEKEE (reference sequence). The CDR3 contains 14 residues. The CDR3 DNA reads as TGTGCCAGCAGCTTGACGTACGGGGGCACTGAAGCTTTCTTT. Translation: CASSLTYGGTEAFF.

The chain carries TRBV19 and TRBJ2-3; TRBD2 aligns across 10 bases. After removal of 9 bases from V and 2 bases from J, the junction contained 8 bases not matched to a gene. The germline CDR1 and CDR2 sequences are LNHDA and SQIVND (reference sequence). This CDR3 is 15 amino acids long. CDR3 nucleotide sequence: TGTGCCAGCGATCGGGGACTAGCGCTCACAGATACGCAGTATTTT. It is translated as CASDRGLALTDTQYF.

This chain joins TRBV9 and TRBJ2-1, with D possibly TRBD2 on 6 matching bases. V lost 4 bases, J lost 7 bases, and 21 bases lay in between. Germline CDR1 SGDLS, CDR2 YYNGEE. CDR3 length equals 16 residues. The chain's CDR3 is CASSFDVGGGRNEQFF. In nucleotides, the CDR3 is TGTGCCAGCAGCTTTGACGTGGGGGGAGGTCGGAATGAGCAGTTCTTC.

The chain is built from TRBV27 and TRBJ2-2; a weak D match, TRBD2 (6 bases). The CDR3 has 15 amino acids. CDR1 MNHEY and CDR2 SMNVEV come from the germline V gene (reference sequence). V lost 6 bases and J lost 0, with 11 bases in between. The CDR3: CASSRDWANTGELFF. Here the CDR3 DNA reads TGTGCCAGCAGCCGGGACTGGGCGAACACCGGGGAGCTGTTTTTT.

The chain recombines TRBV13 with TRBJ2-7, with 14 bases that match TRBD2. The V gene end was trimmed by 5 bases and the J gene end by 3 bases; junction bases not matched to a gene: 3. CDR1 is PRHDT, CDR2 FYEKMQ, per germline (reference sequence). This CDR3 comprises 15 residues. The CDR3 bases are TGTGCCAGCAGCGTGGGACTAGCGGGGGTCTACGAGCAGTACTTC. Amino acids: CASSVGLAGVYEQYF.

The J gene is TRBJ1-4, the V gene TRBV5-5, with 9 bases lining up with TRBD1. The CDR3 contains 14 residues. The ends lost 3 bases at V and 8 bases at J; junction bases unmatched: 5. Per the germline V gene, CDR1 is SGHKS and CDR2 is YYEKEE (reference sequence). This CDR3 is CASSSTGTGEKLFF. DNA of the CDR3: TGTGCCAGCAGCTCCACCGGGACAGGGGAAAAACTGTTTTTT.

CDR3 sequence reads: CATSRGTESYNEQFF. In DNA, the CDR3 is TGCGCCACCTCCCGAGGGACAGAGTCCTACAATGAGCAGTTCTTC. V usage is TRBV5-1 and J usage is TRBJ2-1, with 7 nucleotides matching TRBD1. Germline CDR1 reads SGHRS; CDR2 reads YFSETQ. V gave up 9 bases and J gave up 1 base; unmatched junction bases: 10. The CDR3 is made up of 15 amino acids. Drawing the rest from reference TRBV5-1 and TRBJ2-1, the complete variable domain is KAGVTQTPRYLIKTRGQQVTLSCSPISGHRSVSWYQQTPGQGLQFLFEYFSETQRNKGNFPGRFSGRQFSNSRSEMNVSTLELGDSALYLCATSRGTESYNEQFFGPGTRLTVL.

The chain joins TRBV5-1 to TRBJ2-1; 10 nucleotides agree with TRBD1. Germline V gene data show CDR1 as SGHRS and CDR2 as YFSETQ. This CDR3 comprises 16 residues. Unmatched junction bases numbered 3, after V lost 0 bases and J lost 3 bases. The CDR3 is CASSLGTGGYYNEQFF. The CDR3 DNA sequence: TGCGCCAGCAGCTTGGGGACAGGGGGATACTACAATGAGCAGTTCTTC.

This clone has just a few counts. The V call is TRBV7-2, the J call TRBJ2-3, with 10 bases that match TRBD2. This CDR3 comprises 17 residues. J was trimmed by 6 bases and V by 1 base; bases with no gene match: 10. CDR1 and CDR2 from the germline V gene are SGHTA and FQGNSA. Here the CDR3 DNA reads TGTGCCAGCAGCTTAGGTGGGGGAGCGGGAGGGTCGGATACGCAGTATTTT. It is translated as CASSLGGGAGGSDTQYF.

The CDR3 region has the DNA TGTGCCAGCAGCCCCGGGACAGGGGGTACAGATACGCAGTATTTT. Residues: CASSPGTGGTDTQYF. The V call is TRBV7-2, the J call TRBJ2-3; 11 nucleotides align to TRBD1. Per germline, CDR1 SGHTA and CDR2 FQGNSA. The CDR3 length is 15 residues. Trimming cost V 5 bases and J 3 bases; bases outside gene matches: 4. Full variable domain (rest looked up from reference TRBV7-2 and TRBJ2-3): GAGVSQSPSNKVTEKGKDVELRCDPISGHTALYWYRQSLGQGLEFLIYFQGNSAPDKSGLPSDRFSAERTGGSVSTLTIQRTQQEDSAVYLCASSPGTGGTDTQYFGPGTRLTVL.

The rearrangement joins TRBV28 to TRBJ2-7; 10 nucleotides align to TRBD2. Per the germline V gene, CDR1 is MDHEN and CDR2 is SYDVKM. The V and J ends lost 3 bases and 12 bases, in that order; junction bases with no gene match: 8. The CDR3 is made up of 13 amino acids. CDR3 in DNA: TGTGCCAGCAGTTTGGGAACTAGCGGGAAACTGTACTTC. Its protein is CASSLGTSGKLYF.

V usage is TRBV6-5 and J usage is TRBJ2-3; no firm D call. Germline V lookup: CDR1 MNHEY, CDR2 SVGAGI. Deletions cut 5 bases from V and 4 bases from J, with 10 bases between. The CDR3 sequence is 13 residues long. The CDR3 loop is CASSVREADTQYF. The CDR3 DNA reads TGTGCCAGCAGTGTCCGAGAAGCAGATACGCAGTATTTT.

The CDR3 DNA reads TGTGCCAGCAGGACAGAAGATACGCAGTATTTT. Its translation: CASRTEDTQYF. The rearrangement uses TRBV6-5 and TRBJ2-3, with D maybe TRBD1 (5 bases). Germline loops: CDR1 MNHEY, CDR2 SVGAGI. This CDR3 has 11 residues. V lost 6 bases to trimming and J lost 5 bases, with 6 bases between them.